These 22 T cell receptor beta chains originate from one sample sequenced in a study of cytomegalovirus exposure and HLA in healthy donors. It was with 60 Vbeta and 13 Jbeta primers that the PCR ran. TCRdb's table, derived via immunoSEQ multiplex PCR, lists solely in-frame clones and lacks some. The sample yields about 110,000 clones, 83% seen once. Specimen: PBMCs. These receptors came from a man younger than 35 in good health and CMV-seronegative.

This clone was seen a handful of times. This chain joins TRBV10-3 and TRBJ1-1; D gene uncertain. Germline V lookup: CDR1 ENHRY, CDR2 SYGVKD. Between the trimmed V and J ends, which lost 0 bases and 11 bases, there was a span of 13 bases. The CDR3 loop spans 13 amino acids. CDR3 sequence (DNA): TGTGCCATCAGTGAGTCGGCGGAGACGCAGGCTTTCTTT. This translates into CAISESAETQAFF.

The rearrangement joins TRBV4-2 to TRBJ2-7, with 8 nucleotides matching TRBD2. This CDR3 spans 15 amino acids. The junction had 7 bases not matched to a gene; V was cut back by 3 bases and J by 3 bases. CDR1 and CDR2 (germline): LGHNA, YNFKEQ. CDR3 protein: CASSHSAGANYEQYF. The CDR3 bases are TGTGCCAGCAGCCATTCAGCGGGAGCGAACTACGAGCAGTACTTC.

The CDR3 protein is CASIPTGLSSYEQYF. The CDR3 coding sequence is TGTGCCAGCATACCGACAGGGCTAAGCTCCTACGAGCAGTACTTC. The chain links TRBV7-2 to TRBJ2-7, with 7 bases identical to TRBD1. There are 15 residues in the CDR3. Germline V lookup: CDR1 SGHTA, CDR2 FQGNSA. With 7 bases clipped from V and 0 bases from J, the junction kept 9 bases outside the gene matches.

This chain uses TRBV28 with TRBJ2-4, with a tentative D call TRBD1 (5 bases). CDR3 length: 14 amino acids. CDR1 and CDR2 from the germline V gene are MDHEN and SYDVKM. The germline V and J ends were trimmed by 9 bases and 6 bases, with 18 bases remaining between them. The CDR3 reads CASSPTGQGNIQYF. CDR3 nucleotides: TGTGCCAGTTCACCTACCGGGCAGGGAAACATTCAGTACTTC.

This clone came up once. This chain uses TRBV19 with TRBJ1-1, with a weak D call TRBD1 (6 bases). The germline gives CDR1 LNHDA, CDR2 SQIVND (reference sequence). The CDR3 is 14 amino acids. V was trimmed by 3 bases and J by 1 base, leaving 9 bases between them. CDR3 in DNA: TGTGCCAGTAGTATTGGGGGACAGAACACTGAAGCTTTCTTT. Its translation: CASSIGGQNTEAFF.

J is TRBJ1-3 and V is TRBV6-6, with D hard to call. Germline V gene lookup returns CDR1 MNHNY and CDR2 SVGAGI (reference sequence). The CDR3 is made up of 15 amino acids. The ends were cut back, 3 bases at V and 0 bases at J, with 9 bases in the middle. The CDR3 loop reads CASSYDISSGNTIYF. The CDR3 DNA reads TGTGCCAGCAGTTATGACATCAGCTCTGGAAACACCATATATTTT.

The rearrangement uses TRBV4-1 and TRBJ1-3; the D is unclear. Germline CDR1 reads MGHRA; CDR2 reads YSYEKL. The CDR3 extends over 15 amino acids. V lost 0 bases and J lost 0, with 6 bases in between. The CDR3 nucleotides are TGCGCCAGCAGCCAAGACCCAGACTCTGGAAACACCATATATTTT. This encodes CASSQDPDSGNTIYF.

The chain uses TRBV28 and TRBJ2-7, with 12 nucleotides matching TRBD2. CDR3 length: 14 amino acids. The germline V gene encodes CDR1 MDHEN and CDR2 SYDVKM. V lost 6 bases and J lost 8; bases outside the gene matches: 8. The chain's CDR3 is CASSMGLAGLQQYF. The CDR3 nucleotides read TGTGCCAGCAGCATGGGACTAGCGGGCCTACAGCAGTACTTC.

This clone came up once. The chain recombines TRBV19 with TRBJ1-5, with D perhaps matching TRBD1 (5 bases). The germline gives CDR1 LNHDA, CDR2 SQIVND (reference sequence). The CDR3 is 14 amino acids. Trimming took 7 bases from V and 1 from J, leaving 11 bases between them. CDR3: CASTLDRSNQPQHF. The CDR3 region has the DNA TGTGCCAGTACCCTCGACAGAAGCAATCAGCCCCAGCATTTT.

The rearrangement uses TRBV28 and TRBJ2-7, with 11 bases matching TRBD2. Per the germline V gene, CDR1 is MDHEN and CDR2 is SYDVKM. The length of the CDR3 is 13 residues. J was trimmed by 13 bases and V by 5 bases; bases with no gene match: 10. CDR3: CASSPGASGRLYF. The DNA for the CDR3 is TGTGCCAGCAGTCCCGGGGCTAGCGGGAGGCTCTACTTC.

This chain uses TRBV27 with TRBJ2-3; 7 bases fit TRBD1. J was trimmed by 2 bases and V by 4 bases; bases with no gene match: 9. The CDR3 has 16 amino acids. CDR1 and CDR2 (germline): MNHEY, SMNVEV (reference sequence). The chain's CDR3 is CASSYTPGQPTDTQYF. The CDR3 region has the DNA TGTGCCAGCAGTTATACCCCGGGACAGCCCACAGATACGCAGTATTTT.

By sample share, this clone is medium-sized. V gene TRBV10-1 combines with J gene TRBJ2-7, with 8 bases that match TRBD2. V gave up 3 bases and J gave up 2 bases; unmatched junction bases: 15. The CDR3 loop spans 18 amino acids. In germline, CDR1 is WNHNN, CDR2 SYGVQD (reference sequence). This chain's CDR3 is CASSEGPVLGGRTYEQYF. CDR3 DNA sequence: TGCGCCAGCAGTGAAGGACCGGTTTTGGGCGGGAGGACCTACGAGCAGTACTTC.

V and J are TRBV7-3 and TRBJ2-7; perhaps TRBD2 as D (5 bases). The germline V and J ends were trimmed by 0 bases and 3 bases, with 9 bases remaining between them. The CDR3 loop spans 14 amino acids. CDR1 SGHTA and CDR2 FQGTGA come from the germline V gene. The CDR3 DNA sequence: TGTGCCAGCAGCTTAACCCCGACTAACTACGAGCAGTACTTC. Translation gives CASSLTPTNYEQYF.

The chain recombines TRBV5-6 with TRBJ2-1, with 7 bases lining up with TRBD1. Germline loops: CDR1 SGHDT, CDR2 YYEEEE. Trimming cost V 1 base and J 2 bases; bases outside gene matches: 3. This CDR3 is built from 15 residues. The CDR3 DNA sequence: TGTGCCAGCAGCTTGCAGGGGGTCACCTACAATGAGCAGTTCTTC. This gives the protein CASSLQGVTYNEQFF.

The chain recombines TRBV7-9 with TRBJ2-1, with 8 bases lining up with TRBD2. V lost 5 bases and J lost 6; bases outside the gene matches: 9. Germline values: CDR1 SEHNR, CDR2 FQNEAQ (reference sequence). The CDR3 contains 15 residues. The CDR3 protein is CASSQTIREGNEQFF. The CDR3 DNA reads TGTGCCAGCAGCCAAACTATCCGGGAGGGCAATGAGCAGTTCTTC. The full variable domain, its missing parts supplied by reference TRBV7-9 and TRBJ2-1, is DTGVSQNPRHKITKRGQNVTFRCDPISEHNRLYWYRQTLGQGPEFLTYFQNEAQLEKSRLLSDRFSAERPKGSFSTLEIQRTEQGDSAMYLCASSQTIREGNEQFFGPGTRLTVL.

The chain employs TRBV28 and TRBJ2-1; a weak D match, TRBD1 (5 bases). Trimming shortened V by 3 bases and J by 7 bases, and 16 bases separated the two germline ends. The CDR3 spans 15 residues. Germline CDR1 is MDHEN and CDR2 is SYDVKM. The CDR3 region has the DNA TGTGCCAGCAGTTTTTGGGGCCCAAGAGAGAATGAGCAGTTCTTC. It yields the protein CASSFWGPRENEQFF.

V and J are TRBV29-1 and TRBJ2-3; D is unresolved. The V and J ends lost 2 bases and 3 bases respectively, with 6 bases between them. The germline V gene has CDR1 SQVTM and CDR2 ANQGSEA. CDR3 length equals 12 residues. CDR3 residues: CSVEPRTDTQYF. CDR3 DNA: TGCAGCGTTGAACCTAGAACAGATACGCAGTATTTT.

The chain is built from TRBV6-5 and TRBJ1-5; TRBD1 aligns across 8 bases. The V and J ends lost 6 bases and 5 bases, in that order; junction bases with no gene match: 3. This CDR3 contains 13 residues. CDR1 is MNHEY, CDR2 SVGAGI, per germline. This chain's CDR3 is CASRTGGDQPQHF. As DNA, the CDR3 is TGTGCCAGCAGAACAGGGGGAGATCAGCCCCAGCATTTT.

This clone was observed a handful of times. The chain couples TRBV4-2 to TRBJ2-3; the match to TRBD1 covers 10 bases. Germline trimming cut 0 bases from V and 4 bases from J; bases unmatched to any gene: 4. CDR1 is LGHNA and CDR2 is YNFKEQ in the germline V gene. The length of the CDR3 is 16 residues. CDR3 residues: CASSQDPGQGSDTQYF. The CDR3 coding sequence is TGTGCCAGCAGCCAAGATCCGGGACAGGGGTCAGATACGCAGTATTTT.

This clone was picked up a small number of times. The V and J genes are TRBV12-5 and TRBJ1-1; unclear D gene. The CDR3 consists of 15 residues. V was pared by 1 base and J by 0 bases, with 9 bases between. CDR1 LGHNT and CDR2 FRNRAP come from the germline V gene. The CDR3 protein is CASGLARSLNTEAFF. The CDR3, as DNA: TGTGCTAGTGGTTTGGCTCGAAGCTTGAACACTGAAGCTTTCTTT.

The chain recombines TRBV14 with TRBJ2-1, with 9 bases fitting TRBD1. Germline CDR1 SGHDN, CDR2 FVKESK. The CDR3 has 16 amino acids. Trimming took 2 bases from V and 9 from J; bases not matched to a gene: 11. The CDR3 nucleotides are TGTGCCAGCAGCCAAAATCCCGGGACAGGGTTCCCTGAGCAGTTCTTC. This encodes CASSQNPGTGFPEQFF.

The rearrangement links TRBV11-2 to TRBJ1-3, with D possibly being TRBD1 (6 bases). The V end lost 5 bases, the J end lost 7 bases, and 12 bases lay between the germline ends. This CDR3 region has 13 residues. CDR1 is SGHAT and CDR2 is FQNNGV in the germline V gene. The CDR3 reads CASSPGELNTIYF. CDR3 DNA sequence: TGTGCCAGCAGCCCAGGGGAACTGAACACCATATATTTT.